This TCR beta chain was profiled in a study of blood T cells in healthy people across ages. Trimming at V came to 6 bases and at J to 3 bases, leaving 1 base not matched to a gene. The CDR3 runs 12 residues. The use of a sample-barcoded 5' primer and a J-beta primer mix characterized a second PCR of roughly 7 to 12 cycles. The template-switch adaptor was a 5' adaptor with 12 random nucleotides. It tagged each cDNA molecule. Via MiXCR, TCRdb re-called the 5' RACE reads, giving one row per CDR3 protein. This table holds hundreds of thousands of distinct CDR3 sequences, roughly a quarter found once. This clonotype has just a few counts. One base away lies a much larger clone, so this may be a sequencing read error. These data also featured in a second study, about T cells of mothers and their children. That report adds: Every mother produced more than 8.5 million TCR beta CDR3 reads, whereas every child provided 2.5 million to 3 million. Related mother and child pairs showed slightly greater overlap (not significant) than unrelated pairs did.

V and J are TRBV12-3 or TRBV12-4 and TRBJ2-7, with 8 bases aligning to TRBD1. The TCR originated in a boy aged 2 to 10 in good health. The sequencing sample was made of blood. The CDR3 region is CASRTGDYEQYF. In nucleotides, the CDR3 is TGTGCCAGCAGGACAGGGGACTACGAGCAGTACTTC.